Listed here are 14 T cell receptor beta chains from one sample, sequenced in a study of T cell responses to AZD1222 COVID-19 vaccine. The method was immunoSEQ multiplex PCR; TCRdb's version includes in-frame clones alone and lacks a portion of them. The table shows 93,000 or so clones, with approximately 89% occurring only once. The sample here was peripheral blood, taken on day 0 of AZD1222 vaccination. All receptors derive from an adult in good health.

This clone has just a few counts. The chain is built from TRBV6-2 or TRBV6-3 and TRBJ2-2; 10 bases match TRBD2. CDR3 length: 15 amino acids. The germline gives CDR1 MNHEY, CDR2 SVGEGT. V lost 2 bases and J lost 4; bases outside the gene matches: 1. The CDR3 bases are TGTGCCAGCAGTTACAGCGGGAGGGCCACCGGGGAGCTGTTTTTT. The encoded protein is CASSYSGRATGELFF.

This clone was picked up one time. The chain employs TRBV7-9 and TRBJ1-1; the match to TRBD1 covers 10 bases. The CDR3 runs 15 residues. V lost 7 bases, J lost 3 bases, and 8 bases stayed unmatched. Germline V gene sequence: CDR1 SEHNR, CDR2 FQNEAQ (reference sequence). The CDR3 is CASTPGQGPDTEAFF. CDR3 nucleotides: TGTGCCAGCACCCCGGGACAGGGGCCTGACACTGAAGCTTTCTTT.

The chain has TRBV6-5 and TRBJ1-1, with D tentatively TRBD1 (5 bases). The CDR3 contains 15 residues. CDR1 and CDR2 from the germline V gene are MNHEY and SVGAGI. V lost 0 bases to trimming and J lost 5 bases, with 13 bases between them. Here the CDR3 DNA reads TGTGCCAGCAGTTACTCGTCGGGGGTTCGAACTGAAGCTTTCTTT. Translated: CASSYSSGVRTEAFF.

The V and J genes are TRBV7-2 and TRBJ1-2, with D perhaps TRBD1 (6 bases). This CDR3 has 13 amino acids. CDR1 and CDR2 from the germline V gene are SGHTA and FQGNSA. V lost 5 bases, J lost 5 bases, and 12 bases lay in between. The CDR3 coding sequence is TGTGCCAGCAGCCGACAGGAGCCGTATGGCTACACCTTC. This translates into CASSRQEPYGYTF.

The CDR3: CASSLDSGNTIYF. CDR3 sequence (DNA): TGTGCCAGCAGTCTTGACTCCGGAAACACCATATATTTT. This chain uses TRBV12-3 or TRBV12-4 with TRBJ1-3, with D uncertain. The CDR3 spans 13 residues. The V end was cut by 5 bases, the J end by 4 bases, with 9 bases between.

The table lists this clone with a few counts. This rearrangement joins TRBV6-5 to TRBJ2-7, with a weak D call TRBD1 (6 bases). Germline V lookup: CDR1 MNHEY, CDR2 SVGAGI. The germline V and J ends were trimmed by 0 bases and 5 bases, with 17 bases remaining between them. The CDR3 extends over 16 amino acids. The CDR3 sequence: CASSYSFSGAPNEQYF. CDR3 DNA sequence: TGTGCCAGCAGTTACTCGTTTTCAGGGGCCCCCAACGAGCAGTACTTC.

This CDR3 reads CASSLVEGTEAFF. CDR3 DNA: TGTGCCAGCAGTTTGGTGGAGGGCACTGAAGCTTTCTTT. The J gene is TRBJ1-1, the V gene TRBV6-2 or TRBV6-3; D call uncertain. Germline lookup yields CDR1 MNHEY and CDR2 SVGEGT. This CDR3 has 13 residues. Trimming removed 4 bases at V and 4 bases at J, with 10 bases between.

This chain uses TRBV2 with TRBJ1-4; no definite D call. V was cut by 6 bases and J by 3 bases, with 11 bases left in between. Germline V gives CDR1 SNHLY, CDR2 FYNNEI. The CDR3 is 14 amino acids. DNA of the CDR3: TGTGCCAGCAGAGTTGAGGGTGCTAATGAAAAACTGTTTTTT. This gives the protein CASRVEGANEKLFF.

The genes are TRBV28 and TRBJ2-3, with D possibly matching TRBD2 (6 bases). This CDR3 comprises 14 residues. V was clipped by 9 bases and J by 3 bases, with 16 bases between them. Germline values: CDR1 MDHEN, CDR2 SYDVKM. CDR3: CASRPGGSTDTQYF. The CDR3 DNA follows: TGTGCCAGTAGGCCTGGGGGGTCGACAGATACGCAGTATTTT.

Comment on this clone: At one boundary the junction diverges from the germline segment, which might be a read error. The chain carries TRBV24-1 and TRBJ1-2; D unclear. Germline values: CDR1 KGHDR, CDR2 SFDVKD. This CDR3 region has 12 residues. The CDR3 sequence is CATSDPDKPPAF. The CDR3 DNA reads as TGTGCCACCAGTGACCCCGATAAGCCCCCGGCCTTC.

The chain couples TRBV5-4 to TRBJ2-7; 8 nucleotides align to TRBD1. Per the germline V gene, CDR1 is SGHNT and CDR2 is YYREEE (reference sequence). The CDR3 covers 13 residues. The trim removed 7 bases at V and 5 bases at J, leaving 8 bases unmatched. The CDR3 nucleotides read TGTGCCAGCGGGCGACAGGGGAGCGACGAGCAGTACTTC. It specifies CASGRQGSDEQYF.

The chain joins TRBV4-1 to TRBJ2-7; D unresolved. Trimming took off 0 bases at V and 2 bases at J, with 14 bases between the two ends. The CDR3 sequence is 16 residues long. The germline gives CDR1 MGHRA, CDR2 YSYEKL. The CDR3 protein is CASSQDSGPITYEQYF. CDR3 DNA: TGCGCCAGCAGCCAAGATTCCGGGCCGATAACCTACGAGCAGTACTTC.

The chain uses TRBV19 and TRBJ1-4; D call uncertain. Germline CDR1 and CDR2: LNHDA and SQIVND (reference sequence). The CDR3 length is 15 residues. V dropped 5 bases and J dropped 4 bases, with 14 bases sitting between them. CDR3 DNA: TGTGCCAGTAGTCCCAATGACGGACGTAATGAAAAACTGTTTTTT. Amino acids: CASSPNDGRNEKLFF.

This chain uses TRBV27 with TRBJ2-1, with a weak D call TRBD1 (7 bases). The CDR3 consists of 14 residues. Trimming removed 3 bases at V and 5 bases at J, with 11 bases between. The germline CDR1 and CDR2 sequences are MNHEY and SMNVEV (reference sequence). DNA for the CDR3: TGTGCCAGCAGTTTCCCAGGGGGGCACAATGAGCAGTTCTTC. Protein product: CASSFPGGHNEQFF.